What follows describes a single TCR beta chain. Only in-frame clones appear in the TCRdb table, and some are missing; sequencing was by immunoSEQ multiplex PCR. The data contain about 52,000 clones, approximately 95% of them singletons. These data come from a study of control samples from healthy donors and cancer patients. This TCR derives from a man aged 25 to 40 in good health. Sequencing was done on a sample of blood.

DNA for the CDR3: TGTGCCAGCAGCTTGACAGGGGGCGCAGATACGCAGTATTTT. It codes for CASSLTGGADTQYF. The chain is built from TRBV5-4 and TRBJ2-3, with 9 bases matching TRBD1. Losses at the gene ends were 1 base for V and 4 bases for J; bases not matched to a gene: 1. The CDR3 loop spans 14 amino acids. Germline V gene lookup returns CDR1 SGHNT and CDR2 YYREEE (reference sequence).